One sample yielded the 20 T cell receptor beta chains listed below, sequenced in a study of blood T cell repertoires in COVID-19. Generated by immunoSEQ multiplex PCR, the TCRdb table keeps only in-frame clones and is missing some. The sample contains around 130,000 clones, 86% of which appear only once. Input material: PBMCs or T cells enriched from blood (not recorded which). These receptors were taken from a woman aged 45 to 65 who had recovered from COVID-19.

This clone was picked up one time. The chain uses TRBV5-5 and TRBJ1-3; D is perhaps TRBD1 (5 bases). This CDR3 region has 14 residues. The germline V gene encodes CDR1 SGHKS and CDR2 YYEKEE (reference sequence). V lost 3 bases to trimming and J lost 7 bases, with 14 bases between them. CDR3 in amino acids: CASSWAGIRNTIYF. In DNA form, the CDR3 reads TGTGCCAGCAGCTGGGCAGGGATCCGGAACACCATATATTTT.

The chain carries TRBV12-3 or TRBV12-4 and TRBJ2-5; possible D gene TRBD2, 5 bases. The CDR3 length is 13 residues. With 3 bases removed from V and 4 bases from J, the gap between germline ends came to 9 bases. CDR3 residues: CASSLREGETQYF. CDR3 nucleotides: TGTGCCAGCAGTTTGAGGGAAGGAGAGACCCAGTACTTC.

The gene calls are TRBV19 and TRBJ1-2; D uncertain. The CDR3 covers 13 residues. V lost 7 bases, J lost 4 bases, and 13 bases lay in between. Germline loops: CDR1 LNHDA, CDR2 SQIVND (reference sequence). The chain's CDR3 is CASKFSAGYGYTF. The CDR3 DNA follows: TGTGCCAGTAAATTCTCAGCGGGCTATGGCTACACCTTC.

This rearrangement joins TRBV4-3 to TRBJ1-1; 12 positions agree with TRBD1. CDR1 and CDR2 (germline): LGHNA, YSLEER. The CDR3 sequence is 17 residues long. V lost 1 base to trimming and J lost 5 bases; unmatched junction nucleotides: 8. In DNA form, the CDR3 reads TGCGCCAGCAGCCAAGTGTTCCAGGGACAGGGGGCAACTGAAGCTTTCTTT. As protein: CASSQVFQGQGATEAFF.

This clone was counted a few times. This chain links TRBV7-2 with TRBJ2-7; D might be TRBD1 (6 bases). The CDR3 extends over 14 amino acids. Between the trimmed V and J ends, which lost 5 bases and 7 bases, there was a span of 18 bases. Per germline, CDR1 SGHTA and CDR2 FQGNSA. CDR3 sequence: CASSQRDTAREQYF. CDR3 DNA: TGTGCCAGCAGCCAAAGGGACACCGCACGGGAGCAGTACTTC.

The gene calls are TRBV18 and TRBJ1-4; TRBD1 might be the D (5 bases). V shed 2 bases and J shed 0 bases, with 10 bases lying between them. The CDR3 runs 16 residues. In germline, CDR1 is KGHSH, CDR2 LQKENI. The CDR3 reads CASSPERGATNEKLFF. DNA for the CDR3: TGTGCCAGCTCACCAGAGCGGGGCGCAACTAATGAAAAACTGTTTTTT.

This chain links TRBV14 with TRBJ2-1; 7 bases align to TRBD1. There are 17 residues in the CDR3. J lost 0 bases, V lost 2 bases, and 7 bases had no gene match. Germline CDR1 is SGHDN and CDR2 is FVKESK. CDR3 DNA: TGTGCCAGCAGCCAACCGACAGGGCTTAGCTCCTACAATGAGCAGTTCTTC. Amino acid sequence: CASSQPTGLSSYNEQFF.

The V gene is TRBV7-8, the J gene TRBJ2-7; 11 bases line up with TRBD2. This CDR3 has 15 amino acids. From germline, CDR1 is SGHVS and CDR2 FQNEAQ. Trimming took 5 bases from V and 4 from J; bases not matched to a gene: 7. The CDR3 loop reads CASSLSGGAGYEQYF. As DNA, the CDR3 is TGTGCCAGCAGCCTTAGCGGGGGGGCCGGGTACGAGCAGTACTTC. Full variable domain (missing parts from reference TRBV7-8 and TRBJ2-7): GAGVSQSPRYKVAKRGQDVALRCDPISGHVSLFWYQQALGQGPEFLTYFQNEAQLDKSGLPSDRFFAERPEGSVSTLKIQRTQQEDSAVYLCASSLSGGAGYEQYFGPGTRLTVT.

The chain recombines TRBV2 with TRBJ1-2; 7 nucleotides match TRBD1. The V gene's germline CDR1 is SNHLY and CDR2 FYNNEI. This CDR3 is 15 amino acids long. The V gene end was trimmed by 6 bases and the J gene end by 5 bases; junction bases not matched to a gene: 12. The DNA of the CDR3 is TGTGCCAGCAGCCAGGGACAGTTGCAAACATATGGCTACACCTTC. Its protein product is CASSQGQLQTYGYTF. Full variable domain (rest looked up from reference TRBV2 and TRBJ1-2): EPEVTQTPSHQVTQMGQEVILRCVPISNHLYFYWYRQILGQKVEFLVSFYNNEISEKSEIFDDQFSVERPDGSNFTLKIRSTKLEDSAMYFCASSQGQLQTYGYTFGSGTRLTVV.

This chain joins TRBV15 and TRBJ1-2; a weak D match, TRBD1 (5 bases). Germline V gives CDR1 LNHNV, CDR2 YYDKDF (reference sequence). V was cut by 4 bases and J by 6 bases, with 12 bases left in between. The length of the CDR3 is 13 residues. This CDR3 reads CATSTDTTHGYTF. DNA of the CDR3: TGTGCCACCAGCACGGACACGACTCATGGCTACACCTTC.

The V call is TRBV7-6, the J call TRBJ2-1, with D maybe TRBD1 (7 bases). Trimming took off 3 bases at V and 6 bases at J, with 15 bases between the two ends. CDR3 size: 15 residues. In germline, CDR1 is SGHVS, CDR2 FNYEAQ. The CDR3 protein is CASSFEPQGGNEQFF. CDR3 in DNA: TGTGCCAGCAGCTTCGAACCGCAGGGGGGCAATGAGCAGTTCTTC.

The chain links TRBV5-4 to TRBJ2-5, with 11 positions matching TRBD2. In germline, CDR1 is SGHNT, CDR2 YYREEE (reference sequence). This CDR3 region has 15 residues. J was trimmed by 7 bases and V by 4 bases; bases with no gene match: 9. CDR3: CASSTLTSGVRTQYF. The CDR3 bases are TGTGCCAGCAGCACCCTGACTAGCGGGGTACGGACCCAGTACTTC. Full variable domain (remainder filled in from reference TRBV5-4 and TRBJ2-5): ETGVTQSPTHLIKTRGQQVTLRCSSQSGHNTVSWYQQALGQGPQFIFQYYREEENGRGNFPPRFSGLQFPNYSSELNVNALELDDSALYLCASSTLTSGVRTQYFGPGTRLLVL.

The V gene is TRBV18, the J gene TRBJ1-1; 9 nucleotides align to TRBD1. J was trimmed by 4 bases and V by 4 bases; bases with no gene match: 4. The CDR3 is made up of 14 amino acids. Per germline, CDR1 KGHSH and CDR2 LQKENI. The CDR3 here is CASSQGQGFTEAFF. CDR3 coding DNA: TGTGCCAGCTCACAGGGACAGGGATTCACTGAAGCTTTCTTT. Full variable domain (remainder filled in from reference TRBV18 and TRBJ1-1): NAGVMQNPRHLVRRRGQEARLRCSPMKGHSHVYWYRQLPEEGLKFMVYLQKENIIDESGMPKERFSAEFPKEGPSILRIQQVVRGDSAAYFCASSQGQGFTEAFFGQGTRLTVV.

The chain uses TRBV2 and TRBJ1-1; 8 nucleotides agree with TRBD1. The V gene's germline CDR1 is SNHLY and CDR2 FYNNEI. The CDR3 consists of 16 residues. The junction had 12 bases not matched to a gene; V was cut back by 8 bases and J by 1 base. CDR3 sequence (DNA): TGTGCCAGCTATGGACAGGGAAAACGAGGGAACACTGAAGCTTTCTTT. As protein: CASYGQGKRGNTEAFF.

In its sample, this clone was seen a few times. The chain uses TRBV6-2 or TRBV6-3 and TRBJ2-2, with 7 nucleotides matching TRBD1. CDR1 MNHEY and CDR2 SVGEGT come from the germline V gene. The CDR3 totals 16 residues. J lost 6 bases, V lost 2 bases, and 9 bases had no gene match. The CDR3 region is CASSYPGLTGAGELFF. Written as DNA, the CDR3 is TGTGCCAGCAGTTACCCGGGGTTAACAGGGGCCGGGGAGCTGTTTTTT.

The genes are TRBV5-6 and TRBJ1-2; 11 positions agree with TRBD1. CDR1 is SGHDT and CDR2 is YYEEEE in the germline V gene. The CDR3 extends over 15 amino acids. The J segment lost 4 bases and the V segment lost 4 bases, leaving 6 bases of the junction unmatched. This chain's CDR3 is CASSTDRGQSYGYTF. The CDR3 DNA sequence: TGTGCCAGCAGCACGGACAGGGGGCAAAGCTATGGCTACACCTTC. The complete variable domain, with remaining parts taken from reference TRBV5-6 and TRBJ1-2, reads DAGVTQSPTHLIKTRGQQVTLRCSPKSGHDTVSWYQQALGQGPQFIFQYYEEEERQRGNFPDRFSGHQFPNYSSELNVNALLLGDSALYLCASSTDRGQSYGYTFGSGTRLTVV.

V and J are TRBV12-3 or TRBV12-4 and TRBJ1-1, with D unresolved. The CDR3 is made up of 13 amino acids. The V and J ends lost 6 bases and 4 bases respectively, with 12 bases between them. CDR3 protein: CASSVSGSTEAFF. The CDR3 DNA follows: TGTGCCAGCAGCGTGTCAGGCAGCACTGAAGCTTTCTTT.

The chain uses TRBV29-1 and TRBJ1-2; possible D gene TRBD1, 5 bases. V lost 6 bases to trimming and J lost 2 bases, with 25 bases between them. The germline gives CDR1 SQVTM, CDR2 ANQGSEA. The CDR3 is made up of 17 amino acids. The CDR3 reads CSVSPSSFSRANYGYTF. The CDR3 DNA reads TGCAGCGTCTCACCATCCTCTTTTTCCAGGGCGAACTATGGCTACACCTTC.

This chain joins TRBV11-2 and TRBJ1-1; TRBD1 matches 7 bases. The CDR3 sequence is 15 residues long. CDR1 SGHAT and CDR2 FQNNGV come from the germline V gene. V was clipped by 0 bases and J by 5 bases; unmatched bases: 6. The CDR3 region is CASSLDLQGGTEAFF. DNA of the CDR3: TGTGCCAGCAGCTTAGATCTTCAGGGGGGTACTGAAGCTTTCTTT.

V is TRBV4-1 and J is TRBJ1-4; D gene uncertain. The CDR3 extends over 17 amino acids. Per germline, CDR1 MGHRA and CDR2 YSYEKL. The ends were cut back, 0 bases at V and 3 bases at J, with 14 bases in the middle. The DNA for the CDR3 is TGCGCCAGCAGCCAAGAGTCCGCGTTCCCATCTAATGAAAAACTGTTTTTT. It yields the protein CASSQESAFPSNEKLFF.